The clone carrying this TCR beta chain was detected only a few times. Using its own MiXCR run on the 5' RACE reads, TCRdb lists one record per CDR3 protein. Here the sample spans roughly 200,000 distinct CDR3 sequences, roughly 13% being singletons. The sample is drawn from a study of CD8 T cells in ankylosing spondylitis. The CDR3 is 15 residues long. V lost 4 bases, J lost 4 bases, and 15 bases lay in between. From germline, CDR1 is SEHNR and CDR2 FQNEAQ (reference sequence). This chain joins TRBV7-9 and TRBJ2-3; no definite D call. Sequenced sample: blood, either unsorted or a sorted T cell fraction (not recorded which). The sequence derives from a male donor with ankylosing spondylitis or in good health (not recorded which). The CDR3 reads CASSSRASYADTQYF. The CDR3 coding sequence is TGTGCCAGCAGCTCCCGGGCCTCTTATGCAGATACGCAGTATTTT.